This is a list of T cell receptor beta chains from one sample in a study of T cell responses to AZD1222 COVID-19 vaccine. TCRdb keeps only in-frame clones here, not all; method: immunoSEQ multiplex PCR. Of 25,000 to 35,000 clones in the sample, roughly 78% were seen once. The starting material was peripheral blood, obtained on day 0 of AZD1222 vaccination. Source of these receptors: an adult in good health. Each CDR3 is given with its conserved first and last residue. D genes are given only for firm matches. Size is stated for part of the rows, as once, few or many counts, or as a class when the clone is expanded.

size	V	J	D	CDR3	DNA
-	TRBV14	TRBJ1-2	-	CASSLDNRYGYTF	TGTGCCAGCAGCCTAGACAACCGGTATGGCTACACCTTC
-	TRBV7-2	TRBJ1-1	-	CASSSPGLSGTEAFF	TGTGCCAGCAGCTCCCCGGGACTCTCGGGGACTGAAGCTTTCTTT
few	TRBV11-3	TRBJ2-1	TRBD2	CASNPAGDGDEQFF	TGTGCCAGCAATCCGGCGGGAGACGGGGATGAGCAGTTCTTC
-	TRBV7-2	TRBJ2-7	TRBD1	CASSSGTGGKEQYF	TGTGCCAGCAGCTCCGGGACAGGGGGCAAAGAGCAGTACTTC
-	TRBV18	TRBJ2-5	-	CASSRQETQYF	TGTGCCAGCTCACGCCAAGAGACCCAGTACTTC
-	TRBV5-1	TRBJ2-7	-	CASSLATSTYEQYF	TGCGCCAGCAGCTTGGCTACCTCCACCTACGAGCAGTACTTC
-	TRBV7-2	TRBJ1-2	-	CASSVDTHYGYTF	TGTGCCAGCAGCGTAGACACCCACTATGGCTACACCTTC
-	TRBV9	TRBJ2-5	-	CASSVVGGSQETQYF	TGTGCCAGCAGCGTAGTGGGGGGTTCCCAAGAGACCCAGTACTTC
-	TRBV11-1	TRBJ1-2	-	CASSLGAVADYGYTF	TGTGCCAGCAGCTTGGGGGCAGTGGCGGACTATGGCTACACCTTC
-	TRBV5-1	TRBJ1-1	TRBD1	CASKATGVGTEAFF	TGCGCCAGCAAGGCGACAGGGGTTGGCACTGAAGCTTTCTTT
-	TRBV7-6	TRBJ2-1	-	CASSVTSYNEQFF	TGTGCCAGCAGCGTAACCTCCTACAATGAGCAGTTCTTC
-	TRBV28	TRBJ2-2	-	CASSFKGGELFF	TGTGCCAGCAGTTTTAAGGGAGGGGAGCTGTTTTTT